A selection of T cell receptor beta chains follows, all from one sample in a study of T cells in Graves' hyperthyroidism and ophthalmopathy. TCRdb processed the multiplex PCR reads anew with MiXCR; each CDR3 protein has one entry. The data contain about 690,000 distinct CDR3 sequences, 17% of them singletons. Sequencing used blood. These receptor sequences come from a man aged 45-65 years with Graves' hyperthyroidism. Both conserved end residues are part of each CDR3. D genes are given only for firm matches. Expanded clones get a size class; other rows say once, few or many, or leave the size out.

D,J,size,V,DNA,CDR3
.,TRBJ2-3,once,TRBV5-1,TGCGCCAGCAGCTTGGAAATCGGGGCCACAGATACGCAGTATTTT,CASSLEIGATDTQYF
.,TRBJ2-5,many,TRBV7-8,TGTGCCAGCACGATATGGGGGGATGAAGAGACCCAGTACTTC,CASTIWGDEETQYF
TRBD2,TRBJ2-5,many,TRBV7-2,TGTGCCAGCAGCTTGGGACTAGGCGGTCAAGAGACCCAGTACTTC,CASSLGLGGQETQYF
.,TRBJ1-1,.,TRBV20-1,TGCAGTGCTAGAGTTCTGGCAGGGTTATCGGCCGAAGCTTTCTTT,CSARVLAGLSAEAFF
.,TRBJ2-3,many,TRBV12-5,TGTGCTAGTGGGCCGGGGGATAGCACAGATACGCAGTATTTT,CASGPGDSTDTQYF
TRBD2,TRBJ2-7,many,TRBV12-3/TRBV12-4,TGTGCCAGCAGGCCCAGACTAGCGGACTACGAGCAGTACTTC,CASRPRLADYEQYF
.,TRBJ2-5,.,TRBV18,TGTGCCAGCTCACCTCATTGGGGGAAGACCCAGTACTTC,CASSPHWGKTQYF
TRBD1,TRBJ1-2,few,TRBV16,TGTGCCAGCAGTCTTTACAGGGGGCGCGGTGGGAACTATGGCTACACCTTC,CASSLYRGRGGNYGYTF
.,TRBJ1-1,few,TRBV5-1,TGCGCCAGCAGCCCCCGCGCAGGGGAGGGGACTGAAGCTTTCTTT,CASSPRAGEGTEAFF
TRBD2,TRBJ2-7,many,TRBV12-3/TRBV12-4,TGTGCCAGCAGTCCCCTAGCGGGAGCGGGCTACGAGCAGTACTTC,CASSPLAGAGYEQYF
TRBD1,TRBJ2-1,many,TRBV7-9,TGTGCCAGCAGCTCCAGGGGGCCCAGTTCCTACAATGAGCAGTTCTTC,CASSSRGPSSYNEQFF
.,TRBJ1-4,.,TRBV19,.,CASRTRTGARGLMKNCFF
.,TRBJ2-1,many,TRBV11-2,TGTGCCAGCAGCTTACGGGGACCCTCCTACAATGAGCAGTTCTTC,CASSLRGPSYNEQFF